This T cell receptor (beta chain) came from a study of T cell responses to AZD1222 COVID-19 vaccine. Clones were sequenced by immunoSEQ multiplex PCR, and TCRdb holds only the in-frame ones, with some missing. The sample consists of 100,000 to 150,000 clones, roughly 91% of them appearing once. In regard to this clone: Its matching antigen is unknown.

Study outcomes and limitations: Among spike-specific TCRs, nearly half reportedly target unmutated variant regions. Clonal diversity was possibly underestimated, and white British individuals and females predominated among donors. At baseline, just a handful of AZD1222 recipients tested seropositive. Only after the peak T cell response were repertoires sampled.

The CDR3 is made up of 17 amino acids. Germline V CDR1 and CDR2: LNHDA, SQIVND (reference sequence). The junction had 9 bases not matched to a gene; V was cut back by 1 base and J by 2 bases. The rearrangement links TRBV19 to TRBJ2-3; 7 bases map to TRBD2. This receptor was taken from an adult who received the AZD1222 COVID-19 vaccine. Sequenced here: peripheral blood, sampled 28 days after the second AZD1222 dose. The DNA for the CDR3 is TGTGCCAGTAGTATAGGGGGGGGACTCGACATCACAGATACGCAGTATTTT. Protein product: CASSIGGGLDITDTQYF.